This T cell receptor beta chain was obtained from a study of regulatory and conventional T cells in RAG deficiency. V lost 4 bases and J lost 0, with 11 bases in between. This CDR3 region has 15 residues. Germline V CDR1 and CDR2: SGHRS, YFSETQ. TCRdb keeps only in-frame clones here, not all; method: immunoSEQ multiplex PCR. Of 34,000 or so clones listed, about 78% are singletons. Conventional CD4+ T cells were sorted from blood as CD25-low CD127-high cells. These data were also reused for a study on regulatory T cells. In that study: Amplification used 52 TRBV primers and 13 TRBJ primers.

This chain uses TRBV5-1 with TRBJ2-1; D possibly uses TRBD1 or TRBD2 (5 bases each). The TCR comes from a human donor in good health. Source material: CD4+ effector T cells sorted from blood. The CDR3 DNA reads TGCGCCAGCAGCCCTACCGGGACCTCCTACAATGAGCAGTTCTTC. This sequence encodes CASSPTGTSYNEQFF.